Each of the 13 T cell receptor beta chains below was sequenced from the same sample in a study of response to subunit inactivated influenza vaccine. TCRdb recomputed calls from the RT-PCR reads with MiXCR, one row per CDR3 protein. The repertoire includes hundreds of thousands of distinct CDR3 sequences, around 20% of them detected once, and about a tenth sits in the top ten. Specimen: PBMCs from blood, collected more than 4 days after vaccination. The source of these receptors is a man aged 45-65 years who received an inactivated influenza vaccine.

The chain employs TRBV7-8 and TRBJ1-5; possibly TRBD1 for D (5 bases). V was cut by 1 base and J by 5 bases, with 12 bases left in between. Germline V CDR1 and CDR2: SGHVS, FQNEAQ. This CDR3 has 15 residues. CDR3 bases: TGTGCCAGCAGCTTAGAATCAGGGATTTATCAGCCCCAGCATTTT. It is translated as CASSLESGIYQPQHF. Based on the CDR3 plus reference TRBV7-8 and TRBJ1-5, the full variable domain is GAGVSQSPRYKVAKRGQDVALRCDPISGHVSLFWYQQALGQGPEFLTYFQNEAQLDKSGLPSDRFFAERPEGSVSTLKIQRTQQEDSAVYLCASSLESGIYQPQHFGDGTRLSIL.

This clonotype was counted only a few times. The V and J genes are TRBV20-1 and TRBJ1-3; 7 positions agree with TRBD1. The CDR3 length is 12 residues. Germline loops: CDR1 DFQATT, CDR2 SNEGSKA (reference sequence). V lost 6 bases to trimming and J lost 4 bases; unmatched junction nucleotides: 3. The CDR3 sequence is CSAPGQGNTIYF. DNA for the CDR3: TGCAGTGCCCCGGGACAGGGAAACACCATATATTTT.

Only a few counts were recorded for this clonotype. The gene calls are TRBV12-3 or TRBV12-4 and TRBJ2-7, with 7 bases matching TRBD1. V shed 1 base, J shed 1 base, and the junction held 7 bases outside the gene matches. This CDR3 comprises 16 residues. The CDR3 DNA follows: TGTGCCAGCAGTTTAGGGACAGGACTTATATCCTACGAGCAGTACTTC. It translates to CASSLGTGLISYEQYF.

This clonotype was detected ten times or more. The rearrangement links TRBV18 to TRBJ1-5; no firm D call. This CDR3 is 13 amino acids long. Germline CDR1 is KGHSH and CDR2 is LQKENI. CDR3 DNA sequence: TGTGCTAGCAGCCCGGGCAGAGATCAGCCCCAGCATTTT. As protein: CASSPGRDQPQHF.

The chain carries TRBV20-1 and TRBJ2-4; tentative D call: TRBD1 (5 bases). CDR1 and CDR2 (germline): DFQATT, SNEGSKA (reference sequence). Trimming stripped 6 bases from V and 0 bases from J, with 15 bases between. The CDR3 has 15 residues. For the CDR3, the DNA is TGCAGTGCCCGATCGGACACCCTAGCCAAAAACATTCAGTACTTC. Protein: CSARSDTLAKNIQYF.

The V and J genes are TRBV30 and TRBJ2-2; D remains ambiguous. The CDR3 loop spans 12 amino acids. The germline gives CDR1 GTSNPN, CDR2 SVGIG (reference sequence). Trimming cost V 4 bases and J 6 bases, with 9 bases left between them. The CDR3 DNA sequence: TGTGCCTGGACCCCTCAGCCCGGGGAGCTGTTTTTT. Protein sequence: CAWTPQPGELFF.

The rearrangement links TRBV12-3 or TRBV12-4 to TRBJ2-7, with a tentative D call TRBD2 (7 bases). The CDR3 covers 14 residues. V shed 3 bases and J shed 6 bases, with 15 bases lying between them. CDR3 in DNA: TGTGCCAGCAGTTTTCGGGGGGCGCGTGCCGAGCAGTACTTC. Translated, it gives CASSFRGARAEQYF.

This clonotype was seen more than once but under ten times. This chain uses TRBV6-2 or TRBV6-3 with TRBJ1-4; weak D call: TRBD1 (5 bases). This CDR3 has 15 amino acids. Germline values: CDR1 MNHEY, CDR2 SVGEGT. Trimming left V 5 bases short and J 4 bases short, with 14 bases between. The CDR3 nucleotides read TGTGCCAGCAGTCGGGAGACAGCGATTAATGAAAAACTGTTTTTT. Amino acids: CASSRETAINEKLFF.

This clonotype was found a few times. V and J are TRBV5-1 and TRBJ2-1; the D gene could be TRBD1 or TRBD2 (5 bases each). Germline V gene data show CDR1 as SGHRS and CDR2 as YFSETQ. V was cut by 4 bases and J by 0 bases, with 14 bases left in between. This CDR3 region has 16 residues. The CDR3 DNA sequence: TGCGCCAGCAGCGGGGGAGTGTCGAGCTCCTACAATGAGCAGTTCTTC. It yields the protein CASSGGVSSSYNEQFF. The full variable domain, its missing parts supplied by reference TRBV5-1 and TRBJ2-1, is KAGVTQTPRYLIKTRGQQVTLSCSPISGHRSVSWYQQTPGQGLQFLFEYFSETQRNKGNFPGRFSGRQFSNSRSEMNVSTLELGDSALYLCASSGGVSSSYNEQFFGPGTRLTVL.

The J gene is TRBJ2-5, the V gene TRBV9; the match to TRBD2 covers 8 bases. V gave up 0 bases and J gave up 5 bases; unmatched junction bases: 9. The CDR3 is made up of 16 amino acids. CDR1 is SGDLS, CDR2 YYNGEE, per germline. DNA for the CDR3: TGTGCCAGCAGCGTAGAGGTGGCGGGGGGCGGTGAGACCCAGTACTTC. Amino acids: CASSVEVAGGGETQYF.

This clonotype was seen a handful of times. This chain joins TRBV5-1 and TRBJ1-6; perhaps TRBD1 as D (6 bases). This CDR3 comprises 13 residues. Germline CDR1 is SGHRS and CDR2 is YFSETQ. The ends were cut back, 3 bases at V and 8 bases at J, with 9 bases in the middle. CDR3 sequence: CASSWGQDSPLHF. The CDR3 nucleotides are TGCGCCAGCAGCTGGGGGCAAGATTCACCCCTCCACTTT.

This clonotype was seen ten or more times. CDR3 in amino acids: CSVEGTPNTGELFF. The CDR3 nucleotides are TGCAGCGTTGAGGGGACACCGAACACCGGGGAGCTGTTTTTT. The chain carries TRBV29-1 and TRBJ2-2; TRBD1 is a possible D gene (6 bases). This CDR3 contains 14 residues. CDR1 and CDR2 (germline): SQVTM, ANQGSEA. V gave up 3 bases and J gave up 0 bases, with 8 bases separating them.

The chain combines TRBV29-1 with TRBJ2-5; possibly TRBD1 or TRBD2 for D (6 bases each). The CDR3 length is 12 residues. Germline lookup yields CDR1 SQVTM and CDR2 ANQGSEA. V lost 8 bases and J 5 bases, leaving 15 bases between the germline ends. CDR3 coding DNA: TGCAGCACCGAGCGAGGGGGGGAGACCCAGTACTTC. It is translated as CSTERGGETQYF.